This paragraph covers one T cell receptor (beta chain) sequence. The antigen remains undetermined. Relative to the germline gene, one junction end is altered; a read error may explain this. Other nucleotide sequences in the sample specify the same CDR3. Treatment of the sample: AdE1-LMPpoly-expanded autologous EBV-specific T-cell therapy followed by anti-PD-1 nivolumab. Produced via immunoSEQ multiplex PCR; TCRdb's table is partial and in-frame only. The data hold 19,000 or so clones, with 75% to 90% observed a single time. This sample was taken from a study of EBV T-cell therapy then PD-1 blockade in nasopharyngeal carcinoma. The germline gives CDR1 SQVTM, CDR2 ANQGSEA. This CDR3 region has 14 residues.

V usage is TRBV29-1 and J usage is TRBJ2-7; possibly TRBD1 or TRBD2 for D (5 bases each). This clonotype originated in a man in his forties with nasopharyngeal carcinoma. Sample: CD8+ T cells from blood, taken at day 0 from a patient whose treatment included autologous EBV-specific T cells and nivolumab. CDR3 sequence (DNA): TGCAGCGTTGAAGAGGGGGATAGCTCCTATGAGCAGTACTTC. Residues: CSVEEGDSSYEQYF.